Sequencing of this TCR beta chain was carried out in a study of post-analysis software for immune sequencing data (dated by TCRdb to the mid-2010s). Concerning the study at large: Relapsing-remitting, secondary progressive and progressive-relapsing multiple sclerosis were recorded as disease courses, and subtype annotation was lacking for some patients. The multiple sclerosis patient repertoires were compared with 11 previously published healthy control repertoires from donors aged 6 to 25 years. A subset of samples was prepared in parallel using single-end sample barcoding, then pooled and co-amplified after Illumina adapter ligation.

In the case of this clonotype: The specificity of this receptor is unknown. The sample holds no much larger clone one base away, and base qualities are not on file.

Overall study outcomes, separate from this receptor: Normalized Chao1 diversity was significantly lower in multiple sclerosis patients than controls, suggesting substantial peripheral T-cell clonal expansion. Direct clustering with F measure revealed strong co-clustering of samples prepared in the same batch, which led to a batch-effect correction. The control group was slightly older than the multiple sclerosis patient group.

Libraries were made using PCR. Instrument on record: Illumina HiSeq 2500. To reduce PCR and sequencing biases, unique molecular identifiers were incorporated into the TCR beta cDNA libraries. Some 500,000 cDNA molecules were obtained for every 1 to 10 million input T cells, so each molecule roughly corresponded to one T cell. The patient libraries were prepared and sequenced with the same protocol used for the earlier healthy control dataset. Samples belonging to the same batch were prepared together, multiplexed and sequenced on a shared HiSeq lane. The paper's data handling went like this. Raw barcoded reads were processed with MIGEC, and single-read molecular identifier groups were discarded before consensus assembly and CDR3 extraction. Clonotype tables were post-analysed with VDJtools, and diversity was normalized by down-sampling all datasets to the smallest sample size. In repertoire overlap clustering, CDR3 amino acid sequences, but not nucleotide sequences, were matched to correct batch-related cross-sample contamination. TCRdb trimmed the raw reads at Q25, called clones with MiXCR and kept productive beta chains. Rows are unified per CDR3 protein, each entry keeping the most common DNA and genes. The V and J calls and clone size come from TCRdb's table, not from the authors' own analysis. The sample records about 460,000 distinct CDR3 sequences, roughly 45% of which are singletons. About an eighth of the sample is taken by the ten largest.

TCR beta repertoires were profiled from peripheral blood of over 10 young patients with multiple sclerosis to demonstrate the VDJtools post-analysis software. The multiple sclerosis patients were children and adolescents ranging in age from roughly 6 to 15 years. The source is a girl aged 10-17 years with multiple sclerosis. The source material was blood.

The CDR3 corresponds to CASRRHSGSTTDTQYF. At the DNA level, the sequence is TGTGCCAGCAGACGCCATAGCGGGAGCACAACAGATACGCAGTATTTT. The chain is encoded by TRBV6-5 joined to TRBJ2-3, with 9 bases aligning to TRBD2. CDR1 and CDR2, looked up from the germline V gene, are MNHEY and SVGAGI. The cysteine opens and the phenylalanine closes a CDR3 of 16 amino acids. Only the CDR3 portion is preserved as DNA: 48 bases, with reading frame beginning at the first base. The germline V and J ends show losses of 6 bases and 3 bases respectively, and no gene match explains 10 bases of the junction.